This T cell receptor (beta chain) stems from a study of shared clonotypes between healthy human individuals. Study details: Donors, aged 18 to 49, were a couple of women and a few men. General observations from the study: Compared with clonotypes that all four donors shared, non-shared clonotypes had lower generation probabilities.

Only CD45RO-negative cells positively selected for CCR7 counted as naive CD8 cells, so terminally differentiated effector memory CD45RA+ cells were excluded. Every contributor of samples was a Caucasian grown-up residing in Nashville, Tennessee. Per sorted-subset replicate PCR, input was approximately 0.2 ug DNA, representing 30,000 or so T cell genomes. Sequencing was performed with immunoSEQ multiplex PCR; in TCRdb, only in-frame clones are kept and a portion is missing. The repertoire holds 2 million or so clones, with about 95% as singletons. In regard to this clone: Antigen: not known. The junction and the germline gene differ at one end; a read error may be behind it.

Germline lookup yields CDR1 LGHNA and CDR2 YSLEER. This CDR3 has 14 amino acids. The source material was naive CD8+ T cells sorted from blood. This chain joins TRBV4-3 and TRBJ1-4; D unclear. This TCR was recovered from a young man in good health. The CDR3 DNA reads as TGCGCCAGCAGCAAAGACGGGATCCGGGAAAAACTGTTTTTT. Amino acids: CASSKDGIREKLFF.